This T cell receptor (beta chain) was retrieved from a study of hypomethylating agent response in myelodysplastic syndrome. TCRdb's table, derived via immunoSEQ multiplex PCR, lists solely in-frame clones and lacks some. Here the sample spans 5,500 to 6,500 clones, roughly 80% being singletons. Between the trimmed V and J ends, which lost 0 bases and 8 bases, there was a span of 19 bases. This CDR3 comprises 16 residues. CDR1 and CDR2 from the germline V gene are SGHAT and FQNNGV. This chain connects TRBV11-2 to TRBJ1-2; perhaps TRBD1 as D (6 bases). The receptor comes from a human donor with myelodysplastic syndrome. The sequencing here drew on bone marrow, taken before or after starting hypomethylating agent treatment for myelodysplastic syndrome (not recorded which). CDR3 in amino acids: CASSLDQGQRSEGYTF. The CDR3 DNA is TGTGCCAGCAGCTTAGATCAGGGACAACGGTCGGAGGGCTACACCTTC.